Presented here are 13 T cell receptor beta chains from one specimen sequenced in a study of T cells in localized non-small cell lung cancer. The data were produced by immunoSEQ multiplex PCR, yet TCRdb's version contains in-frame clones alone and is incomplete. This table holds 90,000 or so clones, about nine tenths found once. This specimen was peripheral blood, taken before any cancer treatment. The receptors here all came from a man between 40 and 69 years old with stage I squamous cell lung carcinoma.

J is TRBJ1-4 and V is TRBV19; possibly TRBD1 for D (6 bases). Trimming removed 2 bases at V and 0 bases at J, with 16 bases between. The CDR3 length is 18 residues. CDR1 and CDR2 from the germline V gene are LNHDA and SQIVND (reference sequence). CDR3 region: CASSISSGGASTNEKLFF. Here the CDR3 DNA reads TGTGCCAGTAGTATATCTTCGGGGGGGGCCTCAACTAATGAAAAACTGTTTTTT.

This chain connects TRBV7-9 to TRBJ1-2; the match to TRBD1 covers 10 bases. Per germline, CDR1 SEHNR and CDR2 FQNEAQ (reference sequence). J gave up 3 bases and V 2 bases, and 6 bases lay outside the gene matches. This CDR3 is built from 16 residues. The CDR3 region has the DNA TGTGCCAGCAGCTTATCTCTGACAGGGGGCGACTATGGCTACACCTTC. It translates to CASSLSLTGGDYGYTF.

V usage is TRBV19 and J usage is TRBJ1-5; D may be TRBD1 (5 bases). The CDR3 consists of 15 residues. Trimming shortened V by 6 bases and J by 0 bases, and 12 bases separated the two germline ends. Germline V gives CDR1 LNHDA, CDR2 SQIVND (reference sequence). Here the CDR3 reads CASRPTVVSNQPQHF. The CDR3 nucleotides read TGTGCCAGTAGACCGACAGTTGTTAGCAATCAGCCCCAGCATTTT.

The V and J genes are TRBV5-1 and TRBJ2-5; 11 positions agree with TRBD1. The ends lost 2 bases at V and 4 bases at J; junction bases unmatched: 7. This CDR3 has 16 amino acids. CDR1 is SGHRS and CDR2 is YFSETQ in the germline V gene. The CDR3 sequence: CASSFTGTGGAETQYF. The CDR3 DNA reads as TGCGCCAGCAGCTTCACTGGGACAGGGGGGGCAGAGACCCAGTACTTC.

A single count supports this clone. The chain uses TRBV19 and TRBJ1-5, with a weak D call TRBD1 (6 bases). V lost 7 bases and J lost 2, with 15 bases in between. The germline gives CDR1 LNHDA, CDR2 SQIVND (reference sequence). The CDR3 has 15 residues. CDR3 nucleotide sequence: TGTGCCAGTACCGGGGGGCTCATGGGCAATCAGCCCCAGCATTTT. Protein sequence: CASTGGLMGNQPQHF.

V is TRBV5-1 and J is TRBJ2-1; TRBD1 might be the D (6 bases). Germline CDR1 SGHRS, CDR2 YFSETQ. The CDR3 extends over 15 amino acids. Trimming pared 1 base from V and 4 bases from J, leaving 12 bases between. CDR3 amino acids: CASSLSLQGYNEQFF. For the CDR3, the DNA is TGCGCCAGCAGCTTGTCTCTACAGGGTTACAATGAGCAGTTCTTC.

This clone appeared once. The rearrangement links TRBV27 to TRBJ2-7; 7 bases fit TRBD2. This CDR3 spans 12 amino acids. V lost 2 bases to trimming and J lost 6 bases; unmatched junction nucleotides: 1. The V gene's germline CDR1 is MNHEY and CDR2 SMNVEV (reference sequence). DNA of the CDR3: TGTGCCAGCAGTTTAGGGAGGGGCGAGCAGTACTTC. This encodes CASSLGRGEQYF.

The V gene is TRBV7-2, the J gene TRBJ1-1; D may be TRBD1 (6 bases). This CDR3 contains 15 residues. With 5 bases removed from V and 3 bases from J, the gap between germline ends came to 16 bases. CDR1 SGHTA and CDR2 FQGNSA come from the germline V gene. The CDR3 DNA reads TGTGCCAGCAGCCCCCGCCCGGGGGCCCACACTGAAGCTTTCTTT. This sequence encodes CASSPRPGAHTEAFF.

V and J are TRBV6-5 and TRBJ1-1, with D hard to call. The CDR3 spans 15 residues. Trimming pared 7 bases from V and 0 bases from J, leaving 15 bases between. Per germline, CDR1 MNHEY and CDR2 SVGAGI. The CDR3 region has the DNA TGTGCCAGCATCAAACGAGAAGCAATGAACACTGAAGCTTTCTTT. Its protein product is CASIKREAMNTEAFF.

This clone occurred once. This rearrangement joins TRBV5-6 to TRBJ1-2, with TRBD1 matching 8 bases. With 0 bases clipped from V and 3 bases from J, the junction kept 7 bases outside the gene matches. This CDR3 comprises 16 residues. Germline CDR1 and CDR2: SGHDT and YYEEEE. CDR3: CASSLAIQGEDYGYTF. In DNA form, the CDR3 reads TGTGCCAGCAGCTTGGCGATACAGGGGGAGGACTATGGCTACACCTTC.

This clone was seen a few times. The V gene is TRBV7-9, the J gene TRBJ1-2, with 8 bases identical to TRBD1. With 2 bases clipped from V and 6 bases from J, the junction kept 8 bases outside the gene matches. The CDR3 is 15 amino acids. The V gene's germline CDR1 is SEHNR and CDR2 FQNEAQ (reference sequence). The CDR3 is CASSLLLTGDNGYTF. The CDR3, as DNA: TGTGCCAGCAGCTTACTTCTGACAGGGGATAATGGCTACACCTTC.

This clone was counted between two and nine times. For the CDR3, the DNA is TGTGCCAGCAGCCGACAGGGTAGGAGAGCTTTCTTT. This translates into CASSRQGRRAFF. The chain joins TRBV6-5 to TRBJ1-1, with 7 bases identical to TRBD1. The V segment lost 6 bases and the J segment 10 bases; nucleotides outside the gene matches: 8. Germline V gives CDR1 MNHEY, CDR2 SVGAGI. This CDR3 contains 12 residues.

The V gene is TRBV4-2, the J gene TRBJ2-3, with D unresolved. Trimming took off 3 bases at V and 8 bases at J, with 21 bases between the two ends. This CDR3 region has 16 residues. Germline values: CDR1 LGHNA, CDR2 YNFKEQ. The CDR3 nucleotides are TGTGCCAGCAGCCAGGAGACTGTCCCGGCCGCCTCTACGCAGTATTTT. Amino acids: CASSQETVPAASTQYF.